The 25 T cell receptor beta chains below all came from one sample that was sequenced in a study of shared clonotypes between healthy human individuals. TCRdb keeps only in-frame clones here, not all; method: immunoSEQ multiplex PCR. The repertoire includes about 990,000 clones, around 78% of them detected once, and 0.5% to 0.65% sits in the top ten. Sequenced material: memory CD4+ T cells from PBMCs. Specified subset: CD45RA-negative fraction. The receptor source for this set is a man between 18 and 35 years old in good health. Some clones in this sample may be carry-over from other donors' samples.

The V and J genes are TRBV4-2 and TRBJ2-2; D may match TRBD1 or TRBD2 (5 bases each). Deletions cut 4 bases from V and 6 bases from J, with 12 bases between. Germline CDR1 is LGHNA and CDR2 is YNFKEQ. The CDR3 is 14 residues long. The CDR3 bases are TGTGCCAGCAGCCGGGGGTCCGTCTCCGGGGAGCTGTTTTTT. Translating gives CASSRGSVSGELFF.

This chain joins TRBV5-1 and TRBJ2-1; D possibly corresponds to TRBD2 (5 bases). CDR3 length equals 13 residues. In germline, CDR1 is SGHRS, CDR2 YFSETQ. The ends were cut back, 2 bases at V and 10 bases at J, with 13 bases in the middle. The CDR3: CASSFGLALEQFF. DNA for the CDR3: TGCGCCAGCAGCTTCGGGCTAGCCCTAGAGCAGTTCTTC.

This sequence joins TRBV7-2 and TRBJ1-5, with TRBD1 identical over 7 bases. In germline, CDR1 is SGHTA, CDR2 FQGNSA. This CDR3 contains 17 residues. The trim removed 2 bases at V and 3 bases at J, leaving 10 bases unmatched. CDR3 nucleotide sequence: TGTGCCAGCAGCTTATATTTGGTGGACAGGCTCAATCAGCCCCAGCATTTT. Translating gives CASSLYLVDRLNQPQHF.

The chain combines TRBV28 with TRBJ1-2; D may be TRBD1 (5 bases). CDR1 and CDR2 from the germline V gene are MDHEN and SYDVKM. CDR3 length: 12 amino acids. V was clipped by 10 bases and J by 2 bases, with 11 bases between them. This chain's CDR3 is CATERQNYGYTF. DNA for the CDR3: TGTGCCACCGAGAGACAGAACTATGGCTACACCTTC.

Ten or more counts support this clone. V and J are TRBV15 and TRBJ1-1, with TRBD1 as a possible D gene (6 bases). Germline loops: CDR1 LNHNV, CDR2 YYDKDF (reference sequence). Trimming stripped 5 bases from V and 4 bases from J, with 20 bases between. The CDR3 has 16 amino acids. The CDR3 reads CATSRAGGLFATEAFF. The CDR3 DNA reads TGTGCCACCAGCCGCGCCGGGGGGCTTTTCGCCACTGAAGCTTTCTTT.

The rearrangement joins TRBV4-2 to TRBJ2-7, with 12 bases fitting TRBD2. The end of the DNA fits TRBJ2-1 better, so the J call may be wrong. From germline, CDR1 is LGHNA and CDR2 YNFKEQ. The CDR3 extends over 17 amino acids. CDR3 nucleotides: TGTGCCAGCAGCCAAGCCAGTCCCGGACTAGCGGGAAGTGAGCAGTTCTTC. Protein product: CASSQASPGLAGSEQFF.

The chain employs TRBV4-2 and TRBJ2-5, with 8 bases matching TRBD2. CDR1 is LGHNA, CDR2 YNFKEQ, per germline. This CDR3 has 14 residues. J gave up 7 bases and V 1 base, and 5 bases lay outside the gene matches. The CDR3 nucleotides read TGTGCCAGCAGCCAAGGGACTAGCTCCGGGACCCAGTACTTC. Translation: CASSQGTSSGTQYF.

On this clone itself: This sequence is one base from a far larger clone and is likely a read error. The gene calls are TRBV5-4 and TRBJ2-7; D is ambiguous. The CDR3 totals 11 residues. The germline V gene has CDR1 SGHNT and CDR2 YYREEE (reference sequence). Trimming removed 3 bases at V and 4 bases at J, with 5 bases between. The CDR3 DNA reads as TGTGCCAGCAGCTCCTTTTACGAGCAGTACTTC. Translating it yields CASSSFYEQYF.

V and J are TRBV29-1 and TRBJ2-7; D may be TRBD2 (5 bases). The V end lost 3 bases, the J end lost 0 bases, and 9 bases lay between the germline ends. There are 13 residues in the CDR3. CDR1 is SQVTM and CDR2 is ANQGSEA in the germline V gene. The CDR3 nucleotides read TGCAGCGTTGATCGGGGTGACTCCTACGAGCAGTACTTC. This sequence encodes CSVDRGDSYEQYF.

The chain recombines TRBV6-1 with TRBJ2-7; possibly TRBD1 or TRBD2 for D (6 bases each). In germline, CDR1 is MNHNS, CDR2 SASEGT. Trimming removed 2 bases at V and 5 bases at J, with 16 bases between. There are 15 residues in the CDR3. DNA of the CDR3: TGTGCCAGCAGTGAAAGGGGGGACACGGGCCACGAGCAGTACTTC. Its protein product is CASSERGDTGHEQYF.

V and J are TRBV6-1 and TRBJ1-1; D perhaps matches TRBD1 (5 bases). V was cut by 3 bases and J by 0 bases, with 11 bases left in between. The germline gives CDR1 MNHNS, CDR2 SASEGT. This CDR3 is 15 amino acids long. CDR3 loop: CASSDRDRLNTEAFF. CDR3 bases: TGTGCCAGCAGTGATAGGGACCGATTGAACACTGAAGCTTTCTTT.

The chain recombines TRBV4-1 with TRBJ2-4; possibly TRBD2 for D (6 bases). With 2 bases removed from V and 2 bases from J, the gap between germline ends came to 10 bases. The V gene's germline CDR1 is MGHRA and CDR2 YSYEKL. The CDR3 extends over 15 amino acids. The CDR3 sequence is CASSQTGLSKNIQYF. The CDR3 DNA sequence: TGCGCCAGCAGCCAAACGGGACTGTCCAAAAACATTCAGTACTTC.

The rearrangement links TRBV5-1 to TRBJ2-2; no definite D call. Germline assignment: CDR1 SGHRS and CDR2 YFSETQ. This CDR3 spans 14 amino acids. V dropped 2 bases and J dropped 2 bases, with 7 bases sitting between them. CDR3 nucleotides: TGCGCCAGCAGCTTCCAGTCAAACACCGGGGAGCTGTTTTTT. Residues: CASSFQSNTGELFF.

This clone has only a few counts. The sample contains more than one DNA sequence encoding this CDR3. The chain has TRBV28 and TRBJ1-2; D is unclear. Per germline, CDR1 MDHEN and CDR2 SYDVKM. CDR3 length: 11 amino acids. Deletions cut 3 bases from V and 5 bases from J, with 4 bases between. The DNA for the CDR3 is TGTGCCAGCAGTTTCGGTTATGGCTACACCTTC. Translation gives CASSFGYGYTF.

The chain carries TRBV4-1 and TRBJ2-1, with D perhaps matching TRBD2 (6 bases). The CDR3 totals 13 residues. Trimming removed 0 bases at V and 15 bases at J, with 15 bases between. The V gene's germline CDR1 is MGHRA and CDR2 YSYEKL. This CDR3 is CASSQDLEGRRFF. The CDR3 DNA follows: TGCGCCAGCAGCCAAGATTTGGAGGGGAGGCGGTTCTTC.

Note on this clone: A much larger clone differs from this one at a single base, so this may be a read error. V usage is TRBV7-9 and J usage is TRBJ1-5; the match to TRBD1 covers 11 bases. V lost 4 bases to trimming and J lost 7 bases; unmatched junction nucleotides: 0. This CDR3 contains 13 residues. Germline CDR1 and CDR2: SEHNR and FQNEAQ (reference sequence). In DNA, the CDR3 is TGTGCCAGCAGCTGGGACAGGGGGCAGCCCCAGCATTTT. Amino acids: CASSWDRGQPQHF.

The V call is TRBV21-1, the J call TRBJ2-5; TRBD1 is taken as the D call from the table, unchecked against the DNA. TRBV21-1 is a pseudogene locus. CDR3 size: 16 residues. The CDR3 region has the DNA TGTGCCAGCAAAGCGGCCAACAGGGTCGGGGAAGAGACCCAGTACTTC. Amino acids: CASKAANRVGEETQYF.

This chain uses TRBV6-6 with TRBJ2-7; D unclear. The ends were cut back, 2 bases at V and 4 bases at J, with 12 bases in the middle. Germline loops: CDR1 MNHNY, CDR2 SVGAGI (reference sequence). This CDR3 has 14 residues. CDR3 coding DNA: TGTGCCAGCAGTTACGTTGGGGTTATGTACGAGCAGTACTTC. Amino acid sequence: CASSYVGVMYEQYF.

The J gene is TRBJ1-5, the V gene TRBV9; tentative D call: TRBD1 (5 bases). Trimming removed 3 bases from V and 6 bases from J, with 22 bases in between. Germline V lookup: CDR1 SGDLS, CDR2 YYNGEE. The CDR3 consists of 17 residues. For the CDR3, the DNA is TGTGCCAGCAGCGCATCAGGGTCCATAACTCCCTTTCAGCCCCAGCATTTT. It is translated as CASSASGSITPFQPQHF. The whole variable domain, remainder taken from reference TRBV9 and TRBJ1-5, is DSGVTQTPKHLITATGQRVTLRCSPRSGDLSVYWYQQSLDQGLQFLIQYYNGEERAKGNILERFSAQQFPDLHSELNLSSLELGDSALYFCASSASGSITPFQPQHFGDGTRLSIL.

This clone has just one count. This sequence joins TRBV11-2 and TRBJ1-4, with D perhaps TRBD1 (5 bases). Trimming shortened V by 6 bases and J by 1 base, and 9 bases separated the two germline ends. There are 14 residues in the CDR3. Germline-derived CDR1 and CDR2 are SGHAT and FQNNGV. In nucleotides, the CDR3 is TGTGCCAGCAGGGCGGGGGTAACTAATGAAAAACTGTTTTTT. Protein sequence: CASRAGVTNEKLFF.

The chain has TRBV18 and TRBJ2-5; D not resolved. The CDR3 runs 14 residues. V lost 3 bases and J lost 2, with 10 bases in between. CDR1 and CDR2 from the germline V gene are KGHSH and LQKENI. The CDR3 region is CASSPAARQETQYF. The CDR3 DNA follows: TGTGCCAGCTCACCTGCCGCTAGGCAAGAGACCCAGTACTTC.

The rearrangement links TRBV10-3 to TRBJ1-4; tentatively, D is TRBD1 (6 bases). CDR3 length: 15 amino acids. CDR1 and CDR2 from the germline V gene are ENHRY and SYGVKD. The V end lost 6 bases, the J end lost 0 bases, and 11 bases lay between the germline ends. This CDR3 is CAISKGGTTNEKLFF. The CDR3 nucleotides are TGTGCCATCAGCAAAGGGGGGACAACTAATGAAAAACTGTTTTTT.

This clone has a single count. The chain carries TRBV7-9 and TRBJ2-7, with D hard to call. V was shortened by 4 bases and J by 6 bases, with 16 bases between the two germline ends. CDR1 SEHNR and CDR2 FQNEAQ come from the germline V gene (reference sequence). The CDR3 has 14 amino acids. This chain's CDR3 is CASSSAVRGPEQYF. CDR3 sequence (DNA): TGTGCCAGCAGCTCAGCCGTTAGAGGACCCGAGCAGTACTTC. The variable domain in full, completed from reference TRBV7-9 and TRBJ2-7, reads DTGVSQNPRHKITKRGQNVTFRCDPISEHNRLYWYRQTLGQGPEFLTYFQNEAQLEKSRLLSDRFSAERPKGSFSTLEIQRTEQGDSAMYLCASSSAVRGPEQYFGPGTRLTVT.

The chain employs TRBV27 and TRBJ1-5, with 7 bases fitting TRBD1. The V segment lost 6 bases and the J segment 2 bases; nucleotides outside the gene matches: 7. The CDR3 sequence is 15 residues long. The germline V gene encodes CDR1 MNHEY and CDR2 SMNVEV (reference sequence). CDR3 nucleotide sequence: TGTGCCAGCAGCCCAGGGGGTTGGGGCAATCAGCCCCAGCATTTT. Translation: CASSPGGWGNQPQHF.

About this clone: A far larger clone is off by one base, so a read error is likely. This chain connects TRBV4-2 to TRBJ2-1; 12 nucleotides agree with TRBD2. J gave up 5 bases and V 5 bases, and 4 bases lay outside the gene matches. CDR3 length: 15 residues. Germline V gene sequence: CDR1 LGHNA, CDR2 YNFKEQ. DNA of the CDR3: TGTGCCAGCAGCACAGGACTAGCGGGAAACAATGAGCAGTTCTTC. As protein: CASSTGLAGNNEQFF.